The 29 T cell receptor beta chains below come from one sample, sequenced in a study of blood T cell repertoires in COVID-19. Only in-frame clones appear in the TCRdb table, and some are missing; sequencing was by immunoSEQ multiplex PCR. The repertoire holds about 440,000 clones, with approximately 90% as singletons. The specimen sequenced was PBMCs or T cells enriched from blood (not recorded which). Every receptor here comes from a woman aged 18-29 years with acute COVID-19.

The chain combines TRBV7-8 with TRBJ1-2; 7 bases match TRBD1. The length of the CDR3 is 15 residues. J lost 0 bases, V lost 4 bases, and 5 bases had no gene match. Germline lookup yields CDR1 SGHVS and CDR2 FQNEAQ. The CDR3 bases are TGTGCCAGCAGCTCCGCAGGGGGTACTAACTATGGCTACACCTTC. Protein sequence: CASSSAGGTNYGYTF.

CDR3 sequence: CASSFIAGGFNEQFF. DNA of the CDR3: TGCGCCAGCAGCTTCATAGCGGGGGGCTTCAATGAGCAGTTCTTC. This rearrangement joins TRBV5-1 to TRBJ2-1; TRBD2 agrees at 10 bases. The V and J ends lost 2 bases and 6 bases, in that order; junction bases with no gene match: 5. Germline-derived CDR1 and CDR2 are SGHRS and YFSETQ. This CDR3 has 15 residues.

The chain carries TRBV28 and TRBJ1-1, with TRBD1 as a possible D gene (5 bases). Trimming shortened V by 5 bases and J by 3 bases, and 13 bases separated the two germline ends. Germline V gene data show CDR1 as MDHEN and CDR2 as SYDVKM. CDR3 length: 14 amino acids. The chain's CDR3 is CASSLPDIYTEAFF. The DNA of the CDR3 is TGTGCCAGCAGTCTACCGGACATTTACACTGAAGCTTTCTTT.

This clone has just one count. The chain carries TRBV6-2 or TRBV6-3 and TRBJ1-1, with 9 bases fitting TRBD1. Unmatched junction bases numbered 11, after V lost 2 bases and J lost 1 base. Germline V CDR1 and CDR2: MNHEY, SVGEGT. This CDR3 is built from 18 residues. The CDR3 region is CASSYGPLDRGENTEAFF. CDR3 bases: TGTGCCAGCAGTTACGGTCCCCTCGACAGGGGGGAGAACACTGAAGCTTTCTTT.

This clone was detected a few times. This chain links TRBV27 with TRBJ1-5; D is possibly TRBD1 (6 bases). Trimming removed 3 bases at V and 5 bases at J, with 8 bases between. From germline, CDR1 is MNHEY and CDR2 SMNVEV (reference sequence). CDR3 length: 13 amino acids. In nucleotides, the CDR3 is TGTGCCAGCAGTTTGTCAGGGGATCAGCCCCAGCATTTT. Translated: CASSLSGDQPQHF.

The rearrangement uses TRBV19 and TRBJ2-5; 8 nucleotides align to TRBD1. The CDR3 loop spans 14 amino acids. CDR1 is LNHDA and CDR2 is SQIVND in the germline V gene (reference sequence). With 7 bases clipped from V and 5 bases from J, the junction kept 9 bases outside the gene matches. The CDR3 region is CASKDQQGDETQYF. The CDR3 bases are TGTGCCAGTAAGGACCAACAGGGGGACGAGACCCAGTACTTC.

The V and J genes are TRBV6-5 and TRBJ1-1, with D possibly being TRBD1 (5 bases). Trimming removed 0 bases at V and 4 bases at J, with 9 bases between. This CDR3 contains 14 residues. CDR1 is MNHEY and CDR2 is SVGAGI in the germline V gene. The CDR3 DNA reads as TGTGCCAGCAGTTACTCGGGGGGATCCACTGAAGCTTTCTTT. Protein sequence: CASSYSGGSTEAFF.

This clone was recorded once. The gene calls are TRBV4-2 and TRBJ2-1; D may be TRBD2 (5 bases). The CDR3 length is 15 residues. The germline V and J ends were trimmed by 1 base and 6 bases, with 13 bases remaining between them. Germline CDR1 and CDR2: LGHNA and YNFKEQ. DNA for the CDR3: TGTGCCAGCAGCCAAGTGGACTCTGCCGGCAATGAGCAGTTCTTC. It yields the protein CASSQVDSAGNEQFF.

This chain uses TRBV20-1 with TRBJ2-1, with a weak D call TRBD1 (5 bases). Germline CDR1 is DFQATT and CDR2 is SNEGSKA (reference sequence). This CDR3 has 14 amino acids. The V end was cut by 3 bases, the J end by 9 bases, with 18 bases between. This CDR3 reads CSASPSQLQGEQFF. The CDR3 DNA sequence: TGCAGTGCTAGTCCCTCCCAACTTCAGGGTGAGCAGTTCTTC.

The CDR3 region has the DNA TGTGCCAGCAGTTACCATCGCGGGAGCCTTACCTACGAGCAGTACTTC. It codes for CASSYHRGSLTYEQYF. The J gene is TRBJ2-7, the V gene TRBV6-2 or TRBV6-3, with 7 bases matching TRBD2. CDR1 MNHEY and CDR2 SVGEGT come from the germline V gene. V lost 2 bases and J lost 2; bases outside the gene matches: 9. There are 16 residues in the CDR3.

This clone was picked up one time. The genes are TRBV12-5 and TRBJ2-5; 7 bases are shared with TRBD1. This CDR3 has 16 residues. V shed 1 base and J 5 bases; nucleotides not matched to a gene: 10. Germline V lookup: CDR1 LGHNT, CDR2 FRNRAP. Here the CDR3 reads CASGLDLDRPKETQYF. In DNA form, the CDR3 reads TGTGCTAGTGGTTTGGATCTGGACAGGCCTAAGGAGACCCAGTACTTC.

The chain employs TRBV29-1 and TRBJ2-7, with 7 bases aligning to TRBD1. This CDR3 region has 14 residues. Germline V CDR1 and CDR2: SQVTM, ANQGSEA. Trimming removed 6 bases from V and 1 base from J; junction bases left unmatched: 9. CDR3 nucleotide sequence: TGCAGCGTCGGGACAGCCTCCACATCCTACGAGCAGTACTTC. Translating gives CSVGTASTSYEQYF.

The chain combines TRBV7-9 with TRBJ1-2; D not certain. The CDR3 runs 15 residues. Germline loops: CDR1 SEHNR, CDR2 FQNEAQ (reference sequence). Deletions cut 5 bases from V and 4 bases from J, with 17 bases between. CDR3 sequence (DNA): TGTGCCAGCAGCCCCATGCGGGCTATTAGCTATGGCTACACCTTC. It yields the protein CASSPMRAISYGYTF.

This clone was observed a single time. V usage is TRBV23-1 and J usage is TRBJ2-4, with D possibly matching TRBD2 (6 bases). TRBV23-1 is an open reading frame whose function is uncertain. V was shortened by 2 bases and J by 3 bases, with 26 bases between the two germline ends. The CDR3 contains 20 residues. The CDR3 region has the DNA TGCGCCAGCAGTCAAGTTTTAAGGAGACTAGTGGGATTTGACAAAAACATTCAGTACTTC. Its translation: CASSQVLRRLVGFDKNIQYF.

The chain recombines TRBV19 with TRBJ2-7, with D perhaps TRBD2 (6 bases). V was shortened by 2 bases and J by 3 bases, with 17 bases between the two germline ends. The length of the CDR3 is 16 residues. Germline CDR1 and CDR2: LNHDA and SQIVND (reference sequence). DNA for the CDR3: TGTGCCAGTAGTATAACGCTAGCGACCATGGGCTACGAGCAGTACTTC. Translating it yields CASSITLATMGYEQYF.

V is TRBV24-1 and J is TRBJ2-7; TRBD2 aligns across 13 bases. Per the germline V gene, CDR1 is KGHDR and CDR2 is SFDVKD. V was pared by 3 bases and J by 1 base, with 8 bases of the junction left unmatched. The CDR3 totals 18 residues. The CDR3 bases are TGTGCCACCAGTGATACCCCAGGGACTAGCGGGACATCCTACGAGCAGTACTTC. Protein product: CATSDTPGTSGTSYEQYF.

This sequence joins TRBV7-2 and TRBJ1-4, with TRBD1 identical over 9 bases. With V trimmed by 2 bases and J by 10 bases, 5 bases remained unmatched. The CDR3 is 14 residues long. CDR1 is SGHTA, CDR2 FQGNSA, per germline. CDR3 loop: CASSLMGQGGKLFF. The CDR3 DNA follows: TGTGCCAGCAGCTTAATGGGACAGGGTGGAAAACTGTTTTTT.

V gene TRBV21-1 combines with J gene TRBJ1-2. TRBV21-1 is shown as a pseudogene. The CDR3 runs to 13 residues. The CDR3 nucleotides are TGTGCCAGCAGCAAAGCGCGGAAGCGAGGCTACACCTTC. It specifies CASSKARKRGYTF.

The CDR3, as DNA: TGTGCCAGCAGTGAAGCGCTTGTGCAGAACACAGATACGCAGTATTTT. The encoded protein is CASSEALVQNTDTQYF. The rearrangement uses TRBV2 and TRBJ2-3; unclear D gene. Per the germline V gene, CDR1 is SNHLY and CDR2 is FYNNEI. This CDR3 is 16 amino acids long. V was clipped by 0 bases and J by 2 bases, with 12 bases between them.

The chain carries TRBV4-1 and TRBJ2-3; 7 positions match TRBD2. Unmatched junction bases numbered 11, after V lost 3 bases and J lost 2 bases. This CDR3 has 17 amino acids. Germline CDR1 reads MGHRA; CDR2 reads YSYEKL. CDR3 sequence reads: CASSHQSGGSNTDTQYF. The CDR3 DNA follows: TGCGCCAGCAGCCATCAATCGGGGGGTTCTAACACAGATACGCAGTATTTT.

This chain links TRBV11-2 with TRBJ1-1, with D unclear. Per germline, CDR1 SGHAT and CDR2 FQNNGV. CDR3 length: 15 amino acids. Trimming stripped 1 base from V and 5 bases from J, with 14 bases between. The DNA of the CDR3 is TGTGCCAGCAGCTTAGCCTTCCGGGGTAAGACTGAAGCTTTCTTT. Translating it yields CASSLAFRGKTEAFF.

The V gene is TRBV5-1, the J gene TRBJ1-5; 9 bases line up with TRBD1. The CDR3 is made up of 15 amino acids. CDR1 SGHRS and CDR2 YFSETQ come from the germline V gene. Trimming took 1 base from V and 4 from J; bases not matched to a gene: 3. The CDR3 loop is CASSLSGQGNQPQHF. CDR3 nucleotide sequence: TGCGCCAGCAGCTTGTCGGGACAGGGAAATCAGCCCCAGCATTTT.

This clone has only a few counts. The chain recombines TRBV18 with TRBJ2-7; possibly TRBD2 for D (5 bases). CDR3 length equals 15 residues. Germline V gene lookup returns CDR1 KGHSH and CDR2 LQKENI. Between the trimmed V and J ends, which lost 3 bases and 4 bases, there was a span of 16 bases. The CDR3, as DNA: TGTGCCAGCTCACCCAATAACGGGGAGATATACGAGCAGTACTTC. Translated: CASSPNNGEIYEQYF.

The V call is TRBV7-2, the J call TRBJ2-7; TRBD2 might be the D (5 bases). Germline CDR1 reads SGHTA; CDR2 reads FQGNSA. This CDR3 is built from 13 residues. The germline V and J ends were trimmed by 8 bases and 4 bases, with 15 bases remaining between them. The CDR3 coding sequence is TGTGCCAGCGGGGTCGGGATCGGATACGAGCAGTACTTC. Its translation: CASGVGIGYEQYF.

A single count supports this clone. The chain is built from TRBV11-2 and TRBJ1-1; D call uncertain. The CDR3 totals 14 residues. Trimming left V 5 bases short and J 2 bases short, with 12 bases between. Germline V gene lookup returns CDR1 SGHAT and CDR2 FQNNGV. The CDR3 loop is CASSLWTYNTEAFF. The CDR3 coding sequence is TGTGCCAGCAGCCTATGGACTTATAACACTGAAGCTTTCTTT.

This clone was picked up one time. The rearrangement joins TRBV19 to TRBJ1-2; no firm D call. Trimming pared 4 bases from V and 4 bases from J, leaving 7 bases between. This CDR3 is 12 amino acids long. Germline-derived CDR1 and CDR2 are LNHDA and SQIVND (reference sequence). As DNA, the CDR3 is TGTGCCAGTAGTAATTACAGCTATGGCTACACCTTC. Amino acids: CASSNYSYGYTF.

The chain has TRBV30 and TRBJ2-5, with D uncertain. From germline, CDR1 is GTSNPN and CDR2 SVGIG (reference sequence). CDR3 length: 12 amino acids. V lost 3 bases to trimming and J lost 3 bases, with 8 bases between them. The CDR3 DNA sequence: TGTGCCTGGAGGACTCCGAAAGAGACCCAGTACTTC. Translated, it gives CAWRTPKETQYF.

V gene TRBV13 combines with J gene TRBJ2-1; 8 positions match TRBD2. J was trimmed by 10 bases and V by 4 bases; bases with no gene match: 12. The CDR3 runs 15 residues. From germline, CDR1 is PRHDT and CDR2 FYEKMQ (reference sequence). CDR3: CASSSPGGALMEQFF. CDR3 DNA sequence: TGTGCCAGCAGCTCCCCGGGAGGGGCCTTAATGGAGCAGTTCTTC.

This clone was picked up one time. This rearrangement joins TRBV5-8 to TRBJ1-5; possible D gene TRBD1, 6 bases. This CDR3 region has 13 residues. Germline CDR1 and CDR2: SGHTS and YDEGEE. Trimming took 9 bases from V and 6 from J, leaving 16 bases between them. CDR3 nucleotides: TGTGCCACACATAAGGGGGAAGGTCAGCCCCAGCATTTT. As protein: CATHKGEGQPQHF.